One T cell receptor beta chain is described in this entry. The data originate from a study of control samples from healthy donors and cancer patients. Germline CDR1 and CDR2: MDHEN and SYDVKM. The V and J ends lost 4 bases and 0 bases, in that order; junction bases with no gene match: 12. CDR3 length: 18 amino acids. Some clones are missing from TCRdb's copy, which holds only in-frame ones; the method was immunoSEQ multiplex PCR. The table includes under 150,000 clones, roughly 89% detected once. This sequence joins TRBV28 and TRBJ2-7; 10 positions agree with TRBD2. The sequence came from a man aged 50 to 59 with head and neck cancer. The sequenced sample consisted of PBMCs. The CDR3 DNA is TGTGCCAGCAGTTATTTCGATCTAGCGGGAGTAAACTCCTACGAGCAGTACTTC. This gives the protein CASSYFDLAGVNSYEQYF.